What follows describes a single TCR beta chain. In germline, CDR1 is SGHTA, CDR2 FQGNSA. The CDR3 loop spans 17 amino acids. With 1 base removed from V and 0 bases from J, the gap between germline ends came to 10 bases. Data came from immunoSEQ multiplex PCR; TCRdb stores just in-frame clones and leaves some out. Of fewer than 350,000 clones listed, approximately 80% were seen once; the top ten hold under 3%. This entry is derived from a study of blood T cell repertoires in COVID-19. Study-wide background: From the United States, Italy and Spain came samples of acute and convalescent COVID-19.

The sequencing sample was made of peripheral blood. The clonotype originates from a woman aged 55-69 years with active or convalescent COVID-19. The gene calls are TRBV7-2 and TRBJ2-6; D is perhaps TRBD2 (5 bases). The CDR3 DNA is TGTGCCAGCAGCTTAGTATCCACTAGCTCTGGGGCCAACGTCCTGACTTTC. Translation gives CASSLVSTSSGANVLTF.